This entry is about one TCR beta chain. The antigen is undetermined. The entry originates in a study of cytomegalovirus exposure and HLA in healthy donors. Study findings and constraints: A few chains linked to CMV were shown in vitro to be specific for CMV antigens. Listed as cytomegalovirus-associated were about 160 TCR beta chains.

Trimming pared 4 bases from V and 0 bases from J, leaving 8 bases between. Germline V gene data show CDR1 as SGHNT and CDR2 as YYREEE (reference sequence). The CDR3 is 15 amino acids. The primer mix had 60 Vbeta and 13 Jbeta primers. Repertoires were generated with immunoSEQ multiplex PCR, while TCRdb's copy carries only in-frame clones and drops some. The repertoire has more than 110,000 clones, about 78% of them found once; the top ten carry 3.5% to 5%. The sequence came from a man aged 18 to 30 in good health and CMV-seronegative. This chain links TRBV5-4 with TRBJ2-6; D remains ambiguous. The sequenced material came from PBMCs. The CDR3 spells CASSARSSGANVLTF. The DNA for the CDR3 is TGTGCCAGCAGCGCAAGGAGCTCTGGGGCCAACGTCCTGACTTTC. The entire variable domain, with the rest obtained from reference TRBV5-4 and TRBJ2-6, is as follows: ETGVTQSPTHLIKTRGQQVTLRCSSQSGHNTVSWYQQALGQGPQFIFQYYREEENGRGNFPPRFSGLQFPNYSSELNVNALELDDSALYLCASSARSSGANVLTFGAGSRLTVL.